This TCR beta chain was retrieved from a study of identical twins. TCRdb ran MiXCR on the 5' RACE reads and lists one entry per CDR3 protein. Of hundreds of thousands of distinct CDR3 sequences in the sample, less than 25% were seen once. The study's findings and limits: Shared out-of-frame alpha sequences (those common to twins) showed excess low generation probability.

This clonotype has more than one count but fewer than ten. Its antigen is not known. This sample was also put to use in a study of T cells expressing NK-cell markers. As reported in that work: Underlying the TCR beta repertoires were sorted CD3+CD56+NKG2C+, CD3+CD56+NKG2C- and CD3+CD56-NKG2C+ T cells.

Sequencing was carried out using CD4+ T cells sorted from blood. This sequence originates from a woman aged 18-29 years in good health.

The CDR3 DNA reads as TGTGCCAGCAGTGAAGACAGGGGGCGCGGTCAGCCCCAGCATTTT. Its translation: CASSEDRGRGQPQHF. The chain couples TRBV6-1 to TRBJ1-5, with 9 bases fitting TRBD1. Trimming cost V 1 base and J 6 bases; bases outside gene matches: 4. Germline loops: CDR1 MNHNS, CDR2 SASEGT. The CDR3 runs 15 residues.